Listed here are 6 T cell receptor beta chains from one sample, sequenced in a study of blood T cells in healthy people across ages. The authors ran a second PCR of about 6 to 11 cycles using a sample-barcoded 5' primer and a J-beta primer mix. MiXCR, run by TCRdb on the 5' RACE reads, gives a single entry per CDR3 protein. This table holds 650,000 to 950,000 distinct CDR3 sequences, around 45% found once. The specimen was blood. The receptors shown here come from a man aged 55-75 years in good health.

CDR3 DNA: TGTGCCAGCAGCTCTAGGGGGTCTAGCACAGATACGCAGTATTTT. Its protein is CASSSRGSSTDTQYF. This sequence joins TRBV5-4 and TRBJ2-3; tentative D call: TRBD1 (6 bases). Trimming cost V 3 bases and J 0 bases, with 11 bases left between them. The germline CDR1 and CDR2 sequences are SGHNT and YYREEE (reference sequence). The CDR3 consists of 15 residues.

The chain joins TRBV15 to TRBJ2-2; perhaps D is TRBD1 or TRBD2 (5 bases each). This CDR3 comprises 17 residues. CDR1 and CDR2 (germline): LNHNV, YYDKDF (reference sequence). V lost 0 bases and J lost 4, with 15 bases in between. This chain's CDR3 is CATSRDWAGSRTGELFF. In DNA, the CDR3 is TGTGCCACCAGCAGAGATTGGGCAGGGAGTCGCACCGGGGAGCTGTTTTTT.

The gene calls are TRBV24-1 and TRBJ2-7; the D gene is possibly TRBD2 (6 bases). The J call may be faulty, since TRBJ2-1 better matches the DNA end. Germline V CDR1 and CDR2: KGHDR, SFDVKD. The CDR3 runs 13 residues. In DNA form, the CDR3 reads TGTGCCACCAGTGAGTCTAGCGTGGACGAGCAGTTCTTC. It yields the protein CATSESSVDEQFF.

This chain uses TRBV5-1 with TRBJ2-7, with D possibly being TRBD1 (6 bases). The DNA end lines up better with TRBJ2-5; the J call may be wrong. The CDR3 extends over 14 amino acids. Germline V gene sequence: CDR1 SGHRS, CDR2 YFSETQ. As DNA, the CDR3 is TGCGCCAGCAGCGTGGACAGATCGGGAGAGACCCAGTACTTC. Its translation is CASSVDRSGETQYF.

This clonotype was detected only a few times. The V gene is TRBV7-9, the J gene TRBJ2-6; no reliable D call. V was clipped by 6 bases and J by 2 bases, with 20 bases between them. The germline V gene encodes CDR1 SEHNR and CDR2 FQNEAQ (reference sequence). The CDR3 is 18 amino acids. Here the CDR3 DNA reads TGTGCCAGCAGTGGCGACTCCGAACCTCTCGCTGGGGCCAACGTCCTGACTTTC. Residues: CASSGDSEPLAGANVLTF.

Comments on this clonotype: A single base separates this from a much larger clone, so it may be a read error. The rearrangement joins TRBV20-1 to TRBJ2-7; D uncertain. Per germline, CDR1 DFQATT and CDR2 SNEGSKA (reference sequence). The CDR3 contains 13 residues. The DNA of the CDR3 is TGCAGTGCTAGAGATACCGACACCTACGAGCAGTCCTTC. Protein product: CSARDTDTYEQSF.